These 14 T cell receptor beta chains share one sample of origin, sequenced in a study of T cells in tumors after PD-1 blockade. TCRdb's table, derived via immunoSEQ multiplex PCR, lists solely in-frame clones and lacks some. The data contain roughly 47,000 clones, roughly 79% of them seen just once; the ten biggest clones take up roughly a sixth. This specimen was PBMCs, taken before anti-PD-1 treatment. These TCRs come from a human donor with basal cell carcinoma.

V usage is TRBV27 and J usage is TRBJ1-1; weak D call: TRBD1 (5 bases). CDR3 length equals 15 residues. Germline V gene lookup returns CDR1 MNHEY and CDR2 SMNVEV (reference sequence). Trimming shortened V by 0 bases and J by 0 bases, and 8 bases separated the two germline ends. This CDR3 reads CASSLSDTMNTEAFF. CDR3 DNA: TGTGCCAGCAGTTTATCGGACACCATGAACACTGAAGCTTTCTTT.

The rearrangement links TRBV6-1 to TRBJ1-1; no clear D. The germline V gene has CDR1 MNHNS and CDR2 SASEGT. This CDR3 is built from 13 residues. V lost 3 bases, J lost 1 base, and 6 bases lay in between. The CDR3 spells CASSDQPNTEAFF. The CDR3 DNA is TGTGCCAGCAGTGACCAACCGAACACTGAAGCTTTCTTT.

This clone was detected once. The CDR3 sequence: CASSKGNTGPETQYF. CDR3 nucleotide sequence: TGTGCCAGTAGTAAAGGGAACACGGGCCCAGAGACCCAGTACTTC. This chain connects TRBV19 to TRBJ2-5; D is unclear. The V gene lost 4 bases and the J gene lost 4 bases, with 16 bases spanning the gap. The CDR3 has 15 residues. Germline V CDR1 and CDR2: LNHDA, SQIVND (reference sequence). The entire variable domain, with the rest obtained from reference TRBV19 and TRBJ2-5, is as follows: DGGITQSPKYLFRKEGQNVTLSCEQNLNHDAMYWYRQDPGQGLRLIYYSQIVNDFQKGDIAEGYSVSREKKESFPLTVTSAQKNPTAFYLCASSKGNTGPETQYFGPGTRLLVL.

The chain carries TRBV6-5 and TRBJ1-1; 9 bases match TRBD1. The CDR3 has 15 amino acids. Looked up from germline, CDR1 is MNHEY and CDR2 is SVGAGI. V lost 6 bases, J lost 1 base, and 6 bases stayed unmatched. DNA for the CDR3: TGTGCCAGCAGGACAGGGGGTCTGGGGAACACTGAAGCTTTCTTT. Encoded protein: CASRTGGLGNTEAFF.

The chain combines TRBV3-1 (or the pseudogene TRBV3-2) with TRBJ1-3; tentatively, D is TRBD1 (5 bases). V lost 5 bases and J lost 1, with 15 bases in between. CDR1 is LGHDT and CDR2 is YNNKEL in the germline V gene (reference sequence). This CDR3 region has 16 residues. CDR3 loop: CASSSRGAFSGNTIYF. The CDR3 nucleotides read TGTGCCAGCAGCTCCCGCGGGGCCTTTTCTGGAAACACCATATATTTT.

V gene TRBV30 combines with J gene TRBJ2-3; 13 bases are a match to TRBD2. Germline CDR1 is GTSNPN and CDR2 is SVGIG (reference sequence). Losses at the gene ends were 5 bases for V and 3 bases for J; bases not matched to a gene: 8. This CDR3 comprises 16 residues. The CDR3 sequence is CAWGGLAGLRTDTQYF. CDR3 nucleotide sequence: TGTGCCTGGGGGGGACTAGCGGGATTGAGGACAGATACGCAGTATTTT.

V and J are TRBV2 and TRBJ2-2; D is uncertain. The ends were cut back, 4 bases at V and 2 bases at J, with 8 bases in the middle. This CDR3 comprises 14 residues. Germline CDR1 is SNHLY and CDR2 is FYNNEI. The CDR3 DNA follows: TGTGCCAGCAGTGTTCTGGACAACACCGGGGAGCTGTTTTTT. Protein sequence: CASSVLDNTGELFF.

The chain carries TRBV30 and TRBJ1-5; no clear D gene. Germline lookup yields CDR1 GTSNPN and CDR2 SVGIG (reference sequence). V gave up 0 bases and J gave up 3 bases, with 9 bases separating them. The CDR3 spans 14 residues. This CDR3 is CAWSVQVSNQPQHF. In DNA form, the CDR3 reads TGTGCCTGGAGTGTCCAGGTCTCCAATCAGCCCCAGCATTTT.

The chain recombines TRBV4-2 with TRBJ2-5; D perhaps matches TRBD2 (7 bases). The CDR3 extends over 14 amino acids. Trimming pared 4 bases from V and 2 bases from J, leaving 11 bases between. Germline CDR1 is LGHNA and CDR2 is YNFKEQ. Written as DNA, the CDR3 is TGTGCCAGCAGCCCGGGGGGCCCACAAGAGACCCAGTACTTC. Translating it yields CASSPGGPQETQYF.

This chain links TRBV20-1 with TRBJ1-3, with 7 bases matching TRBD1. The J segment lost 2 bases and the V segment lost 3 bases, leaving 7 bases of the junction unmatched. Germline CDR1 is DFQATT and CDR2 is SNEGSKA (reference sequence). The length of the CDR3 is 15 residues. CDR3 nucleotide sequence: TGCAGTGCTAGTCAGCAGGGGGTCACTGGAAACACCATATATTTT. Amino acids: CSASQQGVTGNTIYF.

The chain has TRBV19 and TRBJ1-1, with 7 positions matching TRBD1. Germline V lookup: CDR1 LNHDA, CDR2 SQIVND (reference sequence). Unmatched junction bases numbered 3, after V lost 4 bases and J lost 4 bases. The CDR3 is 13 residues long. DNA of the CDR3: TGTGCCAGTAGTAACAGGGGACGCACTGAAGCTTTCTTT. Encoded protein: CASSNRGRTEAFF.

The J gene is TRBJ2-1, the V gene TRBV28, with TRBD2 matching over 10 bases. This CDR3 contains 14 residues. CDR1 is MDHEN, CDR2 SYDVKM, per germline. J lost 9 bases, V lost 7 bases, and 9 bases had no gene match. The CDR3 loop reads CASTPAGGLGEQFF. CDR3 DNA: TGTGCCAGCACCCCAGCGGGGGGGCTGGGTGAGCAGTTCTTC.

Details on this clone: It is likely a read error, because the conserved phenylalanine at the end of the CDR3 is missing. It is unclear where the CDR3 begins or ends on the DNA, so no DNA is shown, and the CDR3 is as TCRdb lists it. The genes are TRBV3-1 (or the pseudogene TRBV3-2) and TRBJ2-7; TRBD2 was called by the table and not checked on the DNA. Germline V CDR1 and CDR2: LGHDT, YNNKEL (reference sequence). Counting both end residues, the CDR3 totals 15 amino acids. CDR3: CASSPPIRLAGARMR.

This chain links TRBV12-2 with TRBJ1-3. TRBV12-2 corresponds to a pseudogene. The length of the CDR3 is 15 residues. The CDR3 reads CASRLERYSGNTIYF. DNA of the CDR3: TGTGCAAGTCGCTTAGAACGGTACTCTGGAAACACCATATATTTT.